In this sample, the clone carrying this TCR beta chain turned up a few times. Its target is not known. Produced via immunoSEQ multiplex PCR; TCRdb's table is partial and in-frame only. The sample lists approximately 92,000 clones, roughly three quarters occurring once. Healthy and HIV-negative, the adult donors had no recent acute infections or vaccinations. This entry comes from a study of shared clonotypes between healthy human individuals. Study-level points and caveats: Limited genetic and exposure-history diversity came from having few donors. In general, naive subsets displayed greater estimated richness than memory subsets did.

The V end lost 4 bases, the J end lost 3 bases, and 17 bases lay between the germline ends. The CDR3 totals 16 residues. Germline loops: CDR1 LNHDA, CDR2 SQIVND (reference sequence). Sample: memory CD8+ T cells sorted from blood. Subset defined: CD45RO+ cells pooled with CCR7-negative TemRA cells. The rearrangement links TRBV19 to TRBJ2-3; D is possibly TRBD1 or TRBD2 (5 bases each). This sequence originates from a man aged 30 to 39 in good health. CDR3 amino acids: CASSTLLGPGTDTQYF. Here the CDR3 DNA reads TGTGCCAGTAGTACACTCCTGGGACCAGGGACAGATACGCAGTATTTT.